This T cell receptor (beta chain) came from a study of T cell changes during pregnancy in multiple sclerosis. Looked up from germline, CDR1 is MNHNY and CDR2 is SVGAGI (reference sequence). J was trimmed by 8 bases and V by 4 bases; bases with no gene match: 8. This CDR3 comprises 16 residues. Sequenced by immunoSEQ multiplex PCR; TCRdb stores in-frame clones only, minus some. The sample includes some 110,000 clones, 92% of them seen just once. The receptor was derived from a female donor with multiple sclerosis, enrolled in a pregnancy study. Source: peripheral blood, taken in the third trimester of pregnancy. The chain carries TRBV6-6 and TRBJ1-6, with 10 bases fitting TRBD1. The DNA of the CDR3 is TGTGCCAGCAGTTCCGAAACCGGGACAGGGGATTCACCCCTCCACTTT. As protein: CASSSETGTGDSPLHF.